This passage covers 13 T cell receptor beta chains from one sample sequenced in a study of cytomegalovirus exposure and HLA in healthy donors. A multiplex PCR was run with 60 Vbeta primers and 13 Jbeta primers. TCRdb's copy holds only in-frame clones and misses some; the assay was immunoSEQ multiplex PCR. Among 100,000 to 150,000 clones, 75% to 85% were seen once, and the ten largest hold roughly 3%. The sequencing sample was made of PBMCs. These TCRs come from a young woman in good health and CMV-seropositive.

The chain is built from TRBV6-5 and TRBJ1-1, with D uncertain. The V gene's germline CDR1 is MNHEY and CDR2 SVGAGI. With 5 bases removed from V and 1 base from J, the gap between germline ends came to 8 bases. This CDR3 region has 13 residues. CDR3 in amino acids: CASSRARNTEAFF. For the CDR3, the DNA is TGTGCCAGCAGTCGAGCCCGGAACACTGAAGCTTTCTTT.

The chain links TRBV7-9 to TRBJ2-7; no clear D gene. Per the germline V gene, CDR1 is SEHNR and CDR2 is FQNEAQ (reference sequence). The CDR3 length is 11 residues. V dropped 7 bases and J dropped 1 base, with 5 bases sitting between them. CDR3 in amino acids: CASTTSYEQYF. The DNA for the CDR3 is TGTGCCAGCACCACATCCTACGAGCAGTACTTC.

The chain carries TRBV7-9 and TRBJ2-4, with a weak D call TRBD2 (6 bases). The CDR3 loop spans 13 amino acids. Germline lookup yields CDR1 SEHNR and CDR2 FQNEAQ (reference sequence). Trimming left V 5 bases short and J 7 bases short, with 12 bases between. CDR3 bases: TGTGCCAGCAGCACCGTCGCGGGGAACATTCAGTACTTC. The encoded protein is CASSTVAGNIQYF. The full variable domain, completed using reference TRBV7-9 and TRBJ2-4, is DTGVSQNPRHKITKRGQNVTFRCDPISEHNRLYWYRQTLGQGPEFLTYFQNEAQLEKSRLLSDRFSAERPKGSFSTLEIQRTEQGDSAMYLCASSTVAGNIQYFGAGTRLSVL.

This chain links TRBV6-5 with TRBJ2-5; 10 positions match TRBD2. Germline CDR1 reads MNHEY; CDR2 reads SVGAGI. The CDR3 contains 15 residues. Losses at the gene ends were 2 bases for V and 5 bases for J; bases not matched to a gene: 5. The CDR3 DNA follows: TGTGCCAGCAGTTACCGAGCGGGGGGGGAGGAGACCCAGTACTTC. Its protein is CASSYRAGGEETQYF.

The CDR3 coding sequence is TGTGCCAGCTCGGCGGTAGTTAACACCGGGGAGCTGTTTTTT. It is translated as CASSAVVNTGELFF. V and J are TRBV27 and TRBJ2-2; D call uncertain. Trimming pared 8 bases from V and 2 bases from J, leaving 12 bases between. This CDR3 has 14 residues. Germline V gene data show CDR1 as MNHEY and CDR2 as SMNVEV (reference sequence).

This clone was detected once. The gene calls are TRBV5-1 and TRBJ2-1; the match to TRBD2 covers 7 bases. In germline, CDR1 is SGHRS, CDR2 YFSETQ. Trimming at V came to 0 bases and at J to 11 bases, leaving 11 bases not matched to a gene. The CDR3 covers 15 residues. CDR3 sequence (DNA): TGCGCCAGCAGCTTGGTACCTAGCGGTGGAGGTAAGCAGTTCTTC. Translation: CASSLVPSGGGKQFF.

This clone was observed once. The chain carries TRBV20-1 and TRBJ1-1, with D perhaps TRBD1 (6 bases). The CDR3 is 11 amino acids. V dropped 5 bases and J dropped 10 bases, with 14 bases sitting between them. The germline CDR1 and CDR2 sequences are DFQATT and SNEGSKA (reference sequence). The CDR3 region has the DNA TGCAGTGCTGAGTTGGGGGCAGTAGCTTTCTTT. It is translated as CSAELGAVAFF.

The gene calls are TRBV7-9 and TRBJ2-7, with 9 nucleotides matching TRBD1. Looked up from germline, CDR1 is SEHNR and CDR2 is FQNEAQ (reference sequence). This CDR3 has 15 residues. V shed 0 bases and J 1 base; nucleotides not matched to a gene: 1. CDR3 in amino acids: CASSLAGTGSYEQYF. DNA for the CDR3: TGTGCCAGCAGCTTAGCGGGGACAGGGTCCTACGAGCAGTACTTC.

This chain links TRBV2 with TRBJ1-5; TRBD1 matches 7 bases. The ends lost 8 bases at V and 4 bases at J; junction bases unmatched: 20. The CDR3 sequence is 18 residues long. Germline values: CDR1 SNHLY, CDR2 FYNNEI. CDR3 sequence reads: CASGFFSEGAGSNQPQHF. In nucleotides, the CDR3 is TGTGCCAGCGGTTTCTTCTCTGAGGGGGCAGGGTCAAATCAGCCCCAGCATTTT.

The chain links TRBV7-9 to TRBJ1-3; D not resolved. This CDR3 is 16 amino acids long. Germline V gene lookup returns CDR1 SEHNR and CDR2 FQNEAQ (reference sequence). CDR3 sequence: CSTTGDGDRSGNTIYF. In DNA, the CDR3 is TGTTCCACTACGGGTGACGGGGATCGGTCTGGAAACACCATATATTTT.

V and J are TRBV7-9 and TRBJ1-2; D is perhaps TRBD1 (5 bases). CDR3 length equals 15 residues. Germline CDR1 is SEHNR and CDR2 is FQNEAQ (reference sequence). V was clipped by 5 bases and J by 3 bases, with 16 bases between them. CDR3 DNA: TGTGCCAGCAGCCCCGCGGGGGGGTCCCACTATGGCTACACCTTC. It is translated as CASSPAGGSHYGYTF.

The CDR3 spells CASSLGGTLDLHF. Here the CDR3 DNA reads TGTGCCAGCAGCTTAGGCGGGACCCTGGACCTCCACTTT. The V gene is TRBV11-2, the J gene TRBJ1-6, with D perhaps matching TRBD1 (5 bases). This CDR3 region has 13 residues. V was pared by 1 base and J by 15 bases, with 13 bases between. Germline V CDR1 and CDR2: SGHAT, FQNNGV.

This clone showed up just once. The chain couples TRBV11-2 to TRBJ2-7; possibly TRBD1 for D (6 bases). CDR1 is SGHAT, CDR2 FQNNGV, per germline. Trimming left V 3 bases short and J 4 bases short, with 13 bases between. The CDR3 consists of 14 residues. As DNA, the CDR3 is TGTGCCAGCAGCTTCCGAGGACAGAAATACGAGCAGTACTTC. This translates into CASSFRGQKYEQYF. Variable domain in full (rest from reference TRBV11-2 and TRBJ2-7): EAGVAQSPRYKIIEKRQSVAFWCNPISGHATLYWYQQILGQGPKLLIQFQNNGVVDDSQLPKDRFSAERLKGVDSTLKIQPAKLEDSAVYLCASSFRGQKYEQYFGPGTRLTVT.